The subject of this entry is one TCR beta chain. The data derive from a study of T cell responses to AZD1222 COVID-19 vaccine. Background on the study: Combined were second doses at about 4 or about 12 weeks.

Assay used: immunoSEQ multiplex PCR; TCRdb lists only in-frame clones, some missing. The sample shows nearly 110,000 clones, about 90% of them seen only once. Trimming removed 4 bases from V and 3 bases from J; junction bases left unmatched: 9. The germline gives CDR1 SGHKS, CDR2 YYEKEE (reference sequence). The CDR3 contains 15 residues. V usage is TRBV5-5 and J usage is TRBJ2-7, with 8 bases identical to TRBD2. The TCR sequence derives from an adult in good health. The sequencing here drew on peripheral blood, taken on day 0 of AZD1222 vaccination. CDR3 region: CASSPGIAGYYEQYF. The CDR3 nucleotides read TGTGCCAGCAGCCCCGGGATAGCGGGGTACTACGAGCAGTACTTC.